The rows below give T cell receptor beta chains drawn from one sample of a study of T cell responses to AZD1222 COVID-19 vaccine. Method: immunoSEQ multiplex PCR; TCRdb's copy keeps in-frame clones and lacks some. The table has some 69,000 clones, 80% seen once. The sequences come from peripheral blood, collected 28 days after the second AZD1222 dose. The receptors derive from an adult who received the AZD1222 COVID-19 vaccine. The CDR3 runs from the conserved cysteine through the conserved F or W. The D gene is left open where the match is weak. The size entry is marked missing in some rows and otherwise reads once, few, many or a size class.

clone size	V gene	J gene	D gene	CDR3 DNA	CDR3 protein
-	TRBV12-5	TRBJ2-3	TRBD1	TGTGCTAGTGGTTTAGGACAGGGAACAGATACGCAGTATTTT	CASGLGQGTDTQYF
few	TRBV7-2	TRBJ1-2	-	TGTGCCAGCAGGCTTCGGACTGCCGTAAATTATGGCTACACCTTC	CASRLRTAVNYGYTF
-	TRBV7-9	TRBJ1-6	-	TGTGCCAGCAGCACAACGCTCAGCAATTCACCCCTCCACTTT	CASSTTLSNSPLHF
-	TRBV10-3	TRBJ1-1	TRBD1	TGTGCCATCAGATACAGGGGCCGGGCTTTCTTT	CAIRYRGRAFF
-	TRBV6-6	TRBJ2-7	TRBD2	TGTGCCAGCAGTCATATCTCGTTATGGCTAGCGGGGAAACGAAAGGACTACGAGCAGTACTTC	CASSHISLWLAGKRKDYEQYF
few	TRBV7-9	TRBJ2-5	-	TGTGCCAGCAGCTTAGGCGCCAGGGCCCAAGAGACCCAGTACTTC	CASSLGARAQETQYF
-	TRBV5-1	TRBJ2-3	TRBD1	TGCGCCAGCAGCTCCCGGACAGGGGACACAGATACGCAGTATTTT	CASSSRTGDTDTQYF
-	TRBV29-1	TRBJ1-2	-	TGCAGCGTTGGGAACATTGGGGCCATAGACTATGGCTACACCTTC	CSVGNIGAIDYGYTF
-	TRBV23-1	TRBJ1-5	-	TGCGCCAGCAGTCAATGCAGGGGTTTCCTTAGCAATCAGCCCCAGCATTTT	CASSQCRGFLSNQPQHF
-	TRBV6-5	TRBJ1-2	TRBD1	TGTGCCAGCAGTTGGGGGACAGGGGGGAATATACGTGGCTACACCTTC	CASSWGTGGNIRGYTF
-	TRBV29-1	TRBJ1-2	TRBD1	TGCAGCGCCGCGACAGGGACTAACTATGGCTACACCTTC	CSAATGTNYGYTF
-	TRBV2	TRBJ1-5	-	TGTGCCAGCAGTGAAGTCAGAGCTAGCAATCAGCCCCAGCATTTT	CASSEVRASNQPQHF
few	TRBV5-1	TRBJ1-6	TRBD1	TGCGCCAGCAGCTCCCGACAGGGAAATTCACCCCTCCACTTT	CASSSRQGNSPLHF
-	TRBV5-8	TRBJ2-7	TRBD1	TGTGCCAGCAGCCTTCGGGACAGGGGGCCCTGGAGCTCCTACGAGCAGTACTTC	CASSLRDRGPWSSYEQYF
-	TRBV30	TRBJ1-5	-	TGTGCCTGGAGCCCGGGTAGCAATCAGCCCCAGCATTTT	CAWSPGSNQPQHF
-	TRBV7-6	TRBJ2-7	TRBD1	TGTGCCAGCAGCTTAGCCCCCCAGGACAGGGCTGCCGAGCAGTACTTC	CASSLAPQDRAAEQYF
-	TRBV21-1	TRBJ1-5	-	TGTGCCAGCACCCGCCGGACAGGGCAAGATCAGCCCCAGCATTTT	CASTRRTGQDQPQHF
-	TRBV5-1	TRBJ1-5	-	TGCGCCAGCAGCCCTACGGGGGGGGATAGCAATCAGCCCCAGCATTTT	CASSPTGGDSNQPQHF
-	TRBV29-1	TRBJ1-2	-	TGCAGCGTTGAAGTGTCGCAGGGACGCCGTCTCAACTATGGCTACACCTTC	CSVEVSQGRRLNYGYTF
few	TRBV11-2	TRBJ2-7	-	TGTGCCAGCAACTCAGTGGGGACGTCTGCCTACGAGCAGTACTTC	CASNSVGTSAYEQYF
-	TRBV19	TRBJ1-5	TRBD1	TGTGCCAGTAGTCCCCCCGGGACAGGGGTTCCGCCCCAGCATTTT	CASSPPGTGVPPQHF
once	TRBV5-4	TRBJ2-5	-	TGTGCCAGCAGCCTGCGACACACCCAAGAGACCCAGTACTTC	CASSLRHTQETQYF
-	TRBV6-5	TRBJ1-5	TRBD1	TGTGCCAGCAGTCGACAGGGGCATCAGCCCCAGCATTTT	CASSRQGHQPQHF
-	TRBV3-1/TRBV3-2	TRBJ1-1	TRBD1	TGTGCCAGCAGCCGTACAGGGGAGAACACTGAAGCTTTCTTT	CASSRTGENTEAFF
-	TRBV7-9	TRBJ2-7	TRBD2	TGTGCCAGCAGCTTAGATGCGGGGGGCCAGTCGGACGAGCAGTACTTC	CASSLDAGGQSDEQYF
-	TRBV30	TRBJ2-1	TRBD2	TGTGCCTCCTTACTAGCGGGGACATTAAATGAGCAGTTCTTC	CASLLAGTLNEQFF
-	TRBV3-1/TRBV3-2	TRBJ2-2	-	TGTGCCAGCAGCCAAGACGGACTTGGGCAGGGGTGGAATGACGGGGAGCTGTTTTTT	CASSQDGLGQGWNDGELFF
-	TRBV3-1/TRBV3-2	TRBJ2-7	-	TGTGCCAGCAGCCACCCGATACGTTCCTACGAGCAGTACTTC	CASSHPIRSYEQYF